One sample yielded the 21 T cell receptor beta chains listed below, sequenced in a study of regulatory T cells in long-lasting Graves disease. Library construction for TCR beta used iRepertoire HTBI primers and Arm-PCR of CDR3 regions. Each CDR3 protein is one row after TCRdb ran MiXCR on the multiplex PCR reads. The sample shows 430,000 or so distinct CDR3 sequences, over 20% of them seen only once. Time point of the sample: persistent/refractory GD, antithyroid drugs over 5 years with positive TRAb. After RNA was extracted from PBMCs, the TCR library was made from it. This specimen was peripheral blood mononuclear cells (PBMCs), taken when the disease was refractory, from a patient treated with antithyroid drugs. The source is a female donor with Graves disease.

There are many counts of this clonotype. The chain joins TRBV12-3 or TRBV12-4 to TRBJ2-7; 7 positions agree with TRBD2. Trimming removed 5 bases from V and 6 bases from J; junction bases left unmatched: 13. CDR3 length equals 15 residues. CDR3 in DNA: TGTGCCAGCAGTCTCCGGGACTACTACTACCGCGAGCAGTACTTC. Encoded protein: CASSLRDYYYREQYF.

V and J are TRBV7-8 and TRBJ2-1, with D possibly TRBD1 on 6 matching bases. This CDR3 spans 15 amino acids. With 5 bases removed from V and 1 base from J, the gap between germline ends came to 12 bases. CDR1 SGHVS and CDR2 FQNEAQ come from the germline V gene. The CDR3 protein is CASSMVGASYNEQFF. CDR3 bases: TGTGCCAGCAGCATGGTGGGGGCATCCTACAATGAGCAGTTCTTC.

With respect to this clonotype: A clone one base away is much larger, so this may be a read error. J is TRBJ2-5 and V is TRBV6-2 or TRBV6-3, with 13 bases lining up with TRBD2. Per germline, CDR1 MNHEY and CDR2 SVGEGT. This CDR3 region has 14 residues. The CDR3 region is CASGTSGIQETQHF. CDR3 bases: TGTGCCAGCGGGACTAGCGGGATCCAAGAGACCCAGCACTTC.

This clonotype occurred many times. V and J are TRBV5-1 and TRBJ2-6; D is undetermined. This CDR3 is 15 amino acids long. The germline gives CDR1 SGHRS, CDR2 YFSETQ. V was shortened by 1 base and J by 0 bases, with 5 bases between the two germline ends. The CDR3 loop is CASSLRGSGANVLTF. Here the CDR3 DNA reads TGCGCCAGCAGCTTGAGAGGCTCTGGGGCCAACGTCCTGACTTTC. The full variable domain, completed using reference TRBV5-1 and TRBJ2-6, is KAGVTQTPRYLIKTRGQQVTLSCSPISGHRSVSWYQQTPGQGLQFLFEYFSETQRNKGNFPGRFSGRQFSNSRSEMNVSTLELGDSALYLCASSLRGSGANVLTFGAGSRLTVL.

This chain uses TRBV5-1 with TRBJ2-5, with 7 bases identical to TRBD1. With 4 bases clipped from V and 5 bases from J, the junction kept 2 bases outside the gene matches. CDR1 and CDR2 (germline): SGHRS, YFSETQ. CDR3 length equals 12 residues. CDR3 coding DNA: TGCGCCAGCAGCGCGGACAGGGAGACCCAGTACTTC. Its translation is CASSADRETQYF.

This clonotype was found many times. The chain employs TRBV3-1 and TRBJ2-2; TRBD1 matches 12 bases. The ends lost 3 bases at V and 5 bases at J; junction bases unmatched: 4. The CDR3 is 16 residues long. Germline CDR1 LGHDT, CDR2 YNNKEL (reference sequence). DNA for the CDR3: TGTGCCAGCAGCCAGGGACAGGGGGCGCTGACCGGGGAGCTGTTTTTT. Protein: CASSQGQGALTGELFF.

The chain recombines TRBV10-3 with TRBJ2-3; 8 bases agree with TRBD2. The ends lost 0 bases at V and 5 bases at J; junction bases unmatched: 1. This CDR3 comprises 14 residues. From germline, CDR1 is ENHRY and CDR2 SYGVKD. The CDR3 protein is CAISESTSGDTQYF. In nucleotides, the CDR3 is TGTGCCATCAGTGAGTCCACTAGCGGAGATACGCAGTATTTT.

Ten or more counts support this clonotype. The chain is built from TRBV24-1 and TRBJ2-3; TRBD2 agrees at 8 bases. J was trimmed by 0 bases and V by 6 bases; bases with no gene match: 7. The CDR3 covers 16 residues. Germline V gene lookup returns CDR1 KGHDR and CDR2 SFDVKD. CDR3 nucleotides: TGTGCCACCAGTCCAGGACTAGCAGAGAGCACAGATACGCAGTATTTT. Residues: CATSPGLAESTDTQYF.

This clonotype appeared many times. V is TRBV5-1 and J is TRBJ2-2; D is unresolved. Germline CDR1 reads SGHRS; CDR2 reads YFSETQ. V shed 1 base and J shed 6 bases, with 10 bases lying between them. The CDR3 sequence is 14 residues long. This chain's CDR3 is CASSLWAVAGELFF. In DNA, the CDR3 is TGCGCCAGCAGCTTGTGGGCGGTGGCCGGGGAGCTGTTTTTT.

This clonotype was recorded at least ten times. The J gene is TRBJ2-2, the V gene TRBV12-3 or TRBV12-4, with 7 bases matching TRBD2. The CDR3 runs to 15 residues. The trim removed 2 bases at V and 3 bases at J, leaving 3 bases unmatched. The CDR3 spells CASSLWGGYTGELFF. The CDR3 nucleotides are TGTGCCAGCAGTTTATGGGGGGGGTACACCGGGGAGCTGTTTTTT.

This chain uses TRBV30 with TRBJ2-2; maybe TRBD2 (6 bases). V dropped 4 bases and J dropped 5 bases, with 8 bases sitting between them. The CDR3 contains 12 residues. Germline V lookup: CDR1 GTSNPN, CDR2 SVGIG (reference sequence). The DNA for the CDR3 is TGTGCCTGGATCGGGGGTACCGGGGAGCTGTTTTTT. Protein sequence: CAWIGGTGELFF.

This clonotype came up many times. The CDR3 here is CASSSAGDRRYEQYF. CDR3 nucleotide sequence: TGTGCCAGCAGTTCCGCTGGGGACAGGCGCTACGAGCAGTACTTC. V is TRBV28 and J is TRBJ2-7; TRBD1 matches 8 bases. Germline loops: CDR1 MDHEN, CDR2 SYDVKM. The CDR3 totals 15 residues. V shed 4 bases and J 3 bases; nucleotides not matched to a gene: 8.

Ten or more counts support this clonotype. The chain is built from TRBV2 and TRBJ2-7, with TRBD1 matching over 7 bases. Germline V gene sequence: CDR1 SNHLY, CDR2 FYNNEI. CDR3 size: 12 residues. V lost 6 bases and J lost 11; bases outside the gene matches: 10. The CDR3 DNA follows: TGTGCCAGCAGCAGGACAGGCCCACTAAAGTACTTC. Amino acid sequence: CASSRTGPLKYF.

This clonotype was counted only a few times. The CDR3 region is CSAWTGDTEAFF. The CDR3 DNA follows: TGCAGTGCTTGGACAGGGGACACTGAAGCTTTCTTT. V gene TRBV20-1 combines with J gene TRBJ1-1; 9 bases line up with TRBD1. The germline gives CDR1 DFQATT, CDR2 SNEGSKA (reference sequence). J lost 3 bases, V lost 5 bases, and 1 base had no gene match. The CDR3 contains 12 residues.

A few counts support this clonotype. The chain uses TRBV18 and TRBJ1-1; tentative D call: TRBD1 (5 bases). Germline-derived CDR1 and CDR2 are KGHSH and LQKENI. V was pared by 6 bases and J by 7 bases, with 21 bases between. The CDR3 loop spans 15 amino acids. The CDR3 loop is CASSVGTGTSGEAFF. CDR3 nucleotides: TGTGCCAGCTCCGTTGGGACGGGAACGAGCGGTGAAGCTTTCTTT.

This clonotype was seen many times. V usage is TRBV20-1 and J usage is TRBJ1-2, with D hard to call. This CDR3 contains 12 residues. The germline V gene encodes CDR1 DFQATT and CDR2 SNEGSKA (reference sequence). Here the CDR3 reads CSAPPRIYGYTF. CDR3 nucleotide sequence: TGCAGCGCCCCGCCGCGTATCTATGGCTACACCTTC.

CDR3 sequence reads: CASSLVLAGGSEQYF. As DNA, the CDR3 is TGTGCCAGCAGCTTAGTCCTAGCGGGAGGTAGCGAGCAGTACTTC. The J gene is TRBJ2-7, the V gene TRBV7-9; 11 nucleotides align to TRBD2. This CDR3 is built from 15 residues. V was clipped by 1 base and J by 6 bases; unmatched bases: 5. Looked up from germline, CDR1 is SEHNR and CDR2 is FQNEAQ (reference sequence).

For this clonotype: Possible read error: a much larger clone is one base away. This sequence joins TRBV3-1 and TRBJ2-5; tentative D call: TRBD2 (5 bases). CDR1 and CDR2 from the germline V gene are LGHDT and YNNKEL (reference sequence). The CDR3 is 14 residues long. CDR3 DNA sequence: TGTGCCAGCAGTCTAGACTACCACCAAGGGACCCAGTACTTC. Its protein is CASSLDYHQGTQYF.

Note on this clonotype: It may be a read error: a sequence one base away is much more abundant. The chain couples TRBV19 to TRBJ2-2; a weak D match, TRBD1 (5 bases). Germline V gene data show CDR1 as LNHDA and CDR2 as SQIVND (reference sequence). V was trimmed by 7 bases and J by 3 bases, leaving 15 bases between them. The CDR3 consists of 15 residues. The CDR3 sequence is CASNPFQGDTGELFF. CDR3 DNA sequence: TGTGCCAGTAACCCCTTTCAGGGTGACACCGGGGAGCTGTTTTTT.

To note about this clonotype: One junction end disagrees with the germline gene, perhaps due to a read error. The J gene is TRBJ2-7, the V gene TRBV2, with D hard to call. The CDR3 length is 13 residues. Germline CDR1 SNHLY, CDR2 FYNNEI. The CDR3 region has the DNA TGCGCCAGCAGCCAATGGAATTCCTACGAGCAGTACTTC. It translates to CASSQWNSYEQYF.

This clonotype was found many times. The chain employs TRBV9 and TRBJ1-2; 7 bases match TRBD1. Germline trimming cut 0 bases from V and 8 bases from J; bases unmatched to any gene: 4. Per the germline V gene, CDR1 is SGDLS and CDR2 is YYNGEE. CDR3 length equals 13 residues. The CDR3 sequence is CASSVEGAFGYTF. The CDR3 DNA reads TGTGCCAGCAGCGTAGAGGGGGCCTTCGGCTACACCTTC.